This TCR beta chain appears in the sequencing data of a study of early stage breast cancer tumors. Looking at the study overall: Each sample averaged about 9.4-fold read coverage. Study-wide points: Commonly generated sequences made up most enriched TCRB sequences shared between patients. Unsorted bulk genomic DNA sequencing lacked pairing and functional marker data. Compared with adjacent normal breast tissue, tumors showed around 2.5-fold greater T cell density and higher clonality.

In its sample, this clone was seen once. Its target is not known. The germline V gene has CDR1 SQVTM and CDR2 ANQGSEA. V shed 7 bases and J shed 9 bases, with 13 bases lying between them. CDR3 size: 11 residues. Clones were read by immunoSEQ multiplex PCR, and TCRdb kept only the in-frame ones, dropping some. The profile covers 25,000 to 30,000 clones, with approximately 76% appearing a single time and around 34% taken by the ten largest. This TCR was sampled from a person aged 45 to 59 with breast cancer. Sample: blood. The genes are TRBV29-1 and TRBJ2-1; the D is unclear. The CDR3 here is CSADRNAEQFF. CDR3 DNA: TGCAGCGCAGACCGGAACGCTGAGCAGTTCTTC.